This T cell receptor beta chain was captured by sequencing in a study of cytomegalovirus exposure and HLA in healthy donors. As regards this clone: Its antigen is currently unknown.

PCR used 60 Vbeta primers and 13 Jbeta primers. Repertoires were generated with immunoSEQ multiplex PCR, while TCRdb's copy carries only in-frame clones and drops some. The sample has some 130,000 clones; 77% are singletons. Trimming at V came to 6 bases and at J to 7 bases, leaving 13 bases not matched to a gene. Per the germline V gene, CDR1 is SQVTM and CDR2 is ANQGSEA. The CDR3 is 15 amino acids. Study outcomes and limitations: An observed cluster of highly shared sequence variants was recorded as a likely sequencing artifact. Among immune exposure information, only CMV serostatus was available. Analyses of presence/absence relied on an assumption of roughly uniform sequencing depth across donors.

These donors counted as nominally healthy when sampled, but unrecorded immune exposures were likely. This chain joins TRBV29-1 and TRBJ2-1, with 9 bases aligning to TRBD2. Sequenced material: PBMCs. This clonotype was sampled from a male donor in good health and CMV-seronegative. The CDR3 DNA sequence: TGCAGCGTGACGTTACTAGCGGGTTCAGGGAATGAGCAGTTCTTC. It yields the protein CSVTLLAGSGNEQFF.